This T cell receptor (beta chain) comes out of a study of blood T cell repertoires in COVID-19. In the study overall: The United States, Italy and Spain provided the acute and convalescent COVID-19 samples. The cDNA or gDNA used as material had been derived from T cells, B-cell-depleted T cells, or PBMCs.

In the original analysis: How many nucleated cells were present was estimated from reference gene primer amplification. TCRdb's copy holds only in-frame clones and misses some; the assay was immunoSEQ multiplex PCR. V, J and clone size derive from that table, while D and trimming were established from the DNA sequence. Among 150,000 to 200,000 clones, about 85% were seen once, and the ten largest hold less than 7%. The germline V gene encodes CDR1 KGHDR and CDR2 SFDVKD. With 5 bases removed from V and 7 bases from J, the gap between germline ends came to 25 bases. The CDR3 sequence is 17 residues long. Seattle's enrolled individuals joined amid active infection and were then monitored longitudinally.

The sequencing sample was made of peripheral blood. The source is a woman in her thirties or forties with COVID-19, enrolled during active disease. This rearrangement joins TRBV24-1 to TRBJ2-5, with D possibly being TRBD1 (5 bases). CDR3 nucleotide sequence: TGTGCCACCAGTGGCCCAGGGAAAGGCGAGTCAAGTGCGACCCAGTACTTC. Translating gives CATSGPGKGESSATQYF.